The 31 T cell receptor beta chains listed next were all sequenced from one sample in a study of T cells in Graves' hyperthyroidism and ophthalmopathy. Using RNA transcripts as the source, TCR beta CDR3 regions were amplified. When the TCR CDR3 underwent first-round RT-PCR, the HTBI primer set was used. From the multiplex PCR reads, TCRdb called clonotypes with MiXCR, one entry per CDR3 protein. The sample records hundreds of thousands of distinct CDR3 sequences, roughly 15% being singletons. The sequencing input was blood. These receptors were obtained from a woman aged 60-75 years with Graves' ophthalmopathy.

Concerning this clonotype: The junction departs from the called germline gene at one end, perhaps through a read error. This chain links TRBV28 with TRBJ2-1; TRBD2 matches at 9 bases. CDR1 and CDR2 from the germline V gene are MDHEN and SYDVKM. This CDR3 spans 16 amino acids. CDR3 in amino acids: CAGSLGDLAGPNEQFF. CDR3 sequence (DNA): TGTGCCGGCAGTTTGGGGGATCTAGCGGGACCAAATGAGCAGTTCTTC.

This clonotype occurred a few times. The genes are TRBV20-1 and TRBJ2-1, with 15 bases aligning to TRBD2. Germline V CDR1 and CDR2: DFQATT, SNEGSKA (reference sequence). Trimming cost V 4 bases and J 2 bases; bases outside gene matches: 6. This CDR3 spans 17 amino acids. Written as DNA, the CDR3 is TGCAGTGCTATAGGACTAGCGGGAGGGACTCCCTACAATGAGCAGTTCTTC. Translating it yields CSAIGLAGGTPYNEQFF.

This chain links TRBV15 with TRBJ1-1; tentatively, D is TRBD1 (5 bases). Germline V gene data show CDR1 as LNHNV and CDR2 as YYDKDF (reference sequence). CDR3 length: 13 residues. Trimming cost V 0 bases and J 8 bases, with 10 bases left between them. The CDR3: CATSRDRWGEAFF. The CDR3 DNA reads as TGTGCCACCAGCAGAGATAGATGGGGGGAAGCTTTCTTT. Looking up the rest from reference TRBV15 and TRBJ1-1 gives the full variable domain: DAMVIQNPRYQVTQFGKPVTLSCSQTLNHNVMYWYQQKSSQAPKLLFHYYDKDFNNEADTPDNFQSRRPNTSFCFLDIRSPGLGDTAMYLCATSRDRWGEAFFGQGTRLTVV.

The V call is TRBV19, the J call TRBJ1-5; D is possibly TRBD1 (5 bases). This CDR3 comprises 16 residues. The germline V and J ends were trimmed by 3 bases and 2 bases, with 14 bases remaining between them. The germline V gene encodes CDR1 LNHDA and CDR2 SQIVND (reference sequence). The chain's CDR3 is CASSIWGGEGNQPQHF. CDR3 nucleotide sequence: TGTGCCAGTAGTATTTGGGGGGGAGAGGGCAATCAGCCCCAGCATTTT.

This clonotype has a count of ten or more. V is TRBV15 and J is TRBJ2-7; D remains unclear. With 0 bases removed from V and 3 bases from J, the gap between germline ends came to 15 bases. This CDR3 comprises 16 residues. Germline V gene lookup returns CDR1 LNHNV and CDR2 YYDKDF (reference sequence). In DNA, the CDR3 is TGTGCCACCAGCAGAGATATGGCAGGTGGTAGCTACGAGCAGTACTTC. It translates to CATSRDMAGGSYEQYF.

This clonotype was seen repeatedly, ten times or more. The chain employs TRBV6-1 and TRBJ2-5; 7 bases line up with TRBD2. Trimming took 5 bases from V and 5 from J; bases not matched to a gene: 2. The CDR3 is 12 amino acids. Germline V gene lookup returns CDR1 MNHNS and CDR2 SASEGT. The chain's CDR3 is CASSWGGETQYF. For the CDR3, the DNA is TGTGCCAGCAGTTGGGGGGGGGAGACCCAGTACTTC.

The chain uses TRBV20-1 and TRBJ2-1; 7 bases match TRBD2. Germline V gene data show CDR1 as DFQATT and CDR2 as SNEGSKA (reference sequence). The CDR3 runs to 16 residues. V shed 4 bases, J shed 0 bases, and the junction held 9 bases outside the gene matches. This CDR3 is CSAITLRGGSYNEQFF. The CDR3 DNA follows: TGCAGTGCTATTACCTTGCGCGGGGGCTCCTACAATGAGCAGTTCTTC.

This clonotype showed up just a few times. The chain has TRBV12-3 or TRBV12-4 and TRBJ2-3, with TRBD1 identical over 9 bases. Losses at the gene ends were 5 bases for V and 9 bases for J; bases not matched to a gene: 15. CDR3 length: 16 residues. This CDR3 is CASSEGQGIWDGTQYF. The DNA of the CDR3 is TGTGCCAGCAGTGAGGGACAGGGCATTTGGGATGGGACGCAGTATTTT.

This clonotype came up many times. CDR3 sequence: CSVPLGSAYEQYF. CDR3 in DNA: TGCAGTGTCCCGCTGGGCAGTGCCTACGAGCAGTACTTC. The chain couples TRBV20-1 to TRBJ2-7, with unresolved D. The CDR3 is 13 amino acids. Germline V gene lookup returns CDR1 DFQATT and CDR2 SNEGSKA (reference sequence). Between the trimmed V and J ends, which lost 7 bases and 2 bases, there was a span of 15 bases.

This clonotype was observed many times. This chain connects TRBV6-1 to TRBJ2-1; D is unresolved. V was shortened by 6 bases and J by 1 base, with 19 bases between the two germline ends. From germline, CDR1 is MNHNS and CDR2 SASEGT. The CDR3 contains 17 residues. In nucleotides, the CDR3 is TGTGCCAGCAGGATCTCCGACGCGAGTAGATCCTACAATGAGCAGTTCTTC. Protein sequence: CASRISDASRSYNEQFF.

The table lists this clonotype with a few counts. V is TRBV6-6 and J is TRBJ1-6; D unresolved. The CDR3 has 14 residues. Trimming took off 2 bases at V and 10 bases at J, with 12 bases between the two ends. Germline CDR1 MNHNY, CDR2 SVGAGI (reference sequence). CDR3 nucleotides: TGTGCCAGCAGTTACCGAGGGAACGAGTCACCCCTCCACTTT. Protein sequence: CASSYRGNESPLHF.

The rearrangement uses TRBV24-1 and TRBJ2-7, with D perhaps matching TRBD1 or TRBD2 (5 bases each). There are 12 residues in the CDR3. Deletions cut 12 bases from V and 3 bases from J, with 14 bases between. The germline V gene has CDR1 KGHDR and CDR2 SFDVKD. CDR3 bases: TGTGCCGCGAAGAGGGGTGACTACGAGCAGTACTTC. Translation: CAAKRGDYEQYF.

The chain carries TRBV2 and TRBJ2-7, with TRBD2 matching 11 bases. Germline trimming cut 10 bases from V and 2 bases from J; bases unmatched to any gene: 4. The CDR3 spans 13 residues. Per the germline V gene, CDR1 is SNHLY and CDR2 is FYNNEI. The CDR3 region has the DNA TGTGCCACCCTAGCGGGAGGCCCCTACGAGCAGTACTTC. This translates into CATLAGGPYEQYF.

Comment on this clonotype: Since a much larger clone is just one base distant, this may be a read error. The rearrangement joins TRBV3-1 to TRBJ1-1, with D uncertain. The CDR3 contains 12 residues. Germline assignment: CDR1 LGHDT and CDR2 YNNKEL (reference sequence). Trimming took 4 bases from V and 10 from J, leaving 13 bases between them. For the CDR3, the DNA is TGTGCCAGCAGCCCTCGCGCGGAGATAGCTTTCTTT. It translates to CASSPRAEIAFF. Based on the CDR3 plus reference TRBV3-1 and TRBJ1-1, the full variable domain is DTAVSQTPKYLVTQMGNDKSIKCEQNLGHDTMYWYKQDSKKFLKIMFSYNNKELIINETVPNRFSPKSPDKAHLNLHINSLELGDSAVYFCASSPRAEIAFFGQGTRLTVV.

The chain has TRBV12-3 or TRBV12-4 and TRBJ2-7; TRBD1 aligns across 10 bases. CDR3 length: 16 residues. Germline trimming cut 6 bases from V and 4 bases from J; bases unmatched to any gene: 12. The CDR3 spells CASSPGGDRGIYEQYF. The CDR3, as DNA: TGTGCCAGCAGCCCCGGGGGGGACAGGGGCATATACGAGCAGTACTTC.

The sample holds many counts of this clonotype. The gene calls are TRBV5-1 and TRBJ1-5; the D gene is possibly TRBD1 (5 bases). CDR1 SGHRS and CDR2 YFSETQ come from the germline V gene. The V and J ends lost 4 bases and 6 bases respectively, with 17 bases between them. This CDR3 has 15 amino acids. CDR3 DNA sequence: TGCGCCAGCAGCCCCCCCCGGGGGGGGGTTCAGCCCCAGCATTTT. It yields the protein CASSPPRGGVQPQHF.

This clonotype was recorded many times. The chain combines TRBV7-9 with TRBJ2-1; D remains ambiguous. V was trimmed by 2 bases and J by 0 bases, leaving 11 bases between them. The CDR3 consists of 16 residues. Germline V gene sequence: CDR1 SEHNR, CDR2 FQNEAQ (reference sequence). The CDR3 coding sequence is TGTGCCAGCAGCTTACGTACACGGAGCTCCTACAATGAGCAGTTCTTC. Its translation: CASSLRTRSSYNEQFF.

The rearrangement joins TRBV9 to TRBJ2-7; the D is unclear. Germline V lookup: CDR1 SGDLS, CDR2 YYNGEE. V was clipped by 4 bases and J by 2 bases, with 16 bases between them. The CDR3 sequence is 15 residues long. The CDR3 sequence: CASSPNLAKPYEQYF. CDR3 DNA sequence: TGTGCCAGCAGCCCAAACTTGGCCAAACCCTACGAGCAGTACTTC.

This clonotype was recorded at least ten times. The chain links TRBV6-1 to TRBJ2-1, with 7 bases fitting TRBD1. Germline CDR1 reads MNHNS; CDR2 reads SASEGT. Trimming cost V 5 bases and J 2 bases; bases outside gene matches: 3. This CDR3 has 14 amino acids. CDR3 loop: CASSLGQPYNEQFF. DNA of the CDR3: TGTGCCAGCAGTTTGGGACAGCCCTACAATGAGCAGTTCTTC.

This clonotype was observed a few times. This sequence joins TRBV12-3 or TRBV12-4 and TRBJ2-7; D is unresolved. The CDR3 length is 13 residues. Trimming removed 3 bases from V and 5 bases from J, with 11 bases in between. As DNA, the CDR3 is TGTGCCAGCAGTTTTCGTGGGATTGACGAGCAGTACTTC. It yields the protein CASSFRGIDEQYF.

A few counts support this clonotype. J is TRBJ1-5 and V is TRBV30; perhaps TRBD1 as D (6 bases). V was clipped by 3 bases and J by 6 bases, with 18 bases between them. Germline CDR1 is GTSNPN and CDR2 is SVGIG (reference sequence). There are 15 residues in the CDR3. The CDR3 protein is CAWRAEGGSAQPQHF. Written as DNA, the CDR3 is TGTGCCTGGAGGGCTGAGGGGGGATCGGCTCAGCCCCAGCATTTT. The complete variable domain, with remaining parts taken from reference TRBV30 and TRBJ1-5, reads SQTIHQWPATLVQPVGSPLSLECTVEGTSNPNLYWYRQAAGRGLQLLFYSVGIGQISSEVPQNLSASRPQDRQFILSSKKLLLSDSGFYLCAWRAEGGSAQPQHFGDGTRLSIL.

The chain recombines TRBV10-3 with TRBJ1-1, with D possibly TRBD1 on 5 matching bases. V gave up 2 bases and J gave up 2 bases, with 15 bases separating them. The CDR3 consists of 16 residues. Per the germline V gene, CDR1 is ENHRY and CDR2 is SYGVKD. CDR3: CAISELYRRTNTEAFF. The DNA of the CDR3 is TGTGCCATCAGTGAGCTCTACAGGAGGACTAACACTGAAGCTTTCTTT.

V and J are TRBV5-5 and TRBJ1-5, with a weak D call TRBD1 (5 bases). From germline, CDR1 is SGHKS and CDR2 YYEKEE (reference sequence). Trimming left V 3 bases short and J 4 bases short, with 20 bases between. This CDR3 comprises 17 residues. The CDR3 nucleotides read TGTGCCAGCAGCTCCGACCCATACAGACAGCCAAATCAGCCCCAGCATTTT. It specifies CASSSDPYRQPNQPQHF. The full variable domain, in which reference TRBV5-5 and TRBJ1-5 provide the parts outside the CDR3, is DAGVTQSPTHLIKTRGQQVTLRCSPISGHKSVSWYQQVLGQGPQFIFQYYEKEERGRGNFPDRFSARQFPNYSSELNVNALLLGDSALYLCASSSDPYRQPNQPQHFGDGTRLSIL.

This clonotype was counted a few times. Just one base apart from a much larger clone, this may be a read error. J is TRBJ2-1 and V is TRBV20-1; D may be TRBD1 or TRBD2 (5 bases each). The CDR3 sequence is 16 residues long. Per the germline V gene, CDR1 is DFQATT and CDR2 is SNEGSKA (reference sequence). The ends were cut back, 0 bases at V and 7 bases at J, with 19 bases in the middle. Written as DNA, the CDR3 is TGCAGTGCTAGAGATTGGGGACCCAACCCTTGGAATGAGCAGTTCTTC. As protein: CSARDWGPNPWNEQFF.

This clonotype was observed at least ten times. This chain connects TRBV3-1 to TRBJ2-1, with a weak D call TRBD2 (5 bases). The germline V gene encodes CDR1 LGHDT and CDR2 YNNKEL (reference sequence). The CDR3 contains 15 residues. The germline V and J ends were trimmed by 3 bases and 5 bases, with 14 bases remaining between them. The CDR3 loop reads CASSHYGKTDNEQFF. The CDR3 region has the DNA TGTGCCAGCAGCCACTACGGGAAAACTGACAATGAGCAGTTCTTC.

This clonotype was found many times. V is TRBV7-2 and J is TRBJ2-5, with D possibly being TRBD1 (7 bases). Germline CDR1 and CDR2: SGHTA and FQGNSA. Trimming removed 2 bases from V and 4 bases from J, with 20 bases in between. The CDR3 covers 17 residues. The CDR3 protein is CASSLRWRDSIRETQYF. For the CDR3, the DNA is TGTGCCAGCAGCTTAAGATGGCGGGACAGTATTAGAGAGACCCAGTACTTC.

This chain uses TRBV3-1 with TRBJ1-3; D gene uncertain. The length of the CDR3 is 15 residues. V was shortened by 0 bases and J by 1 base, with 7 bases between the two germline ends. Germline assignment: CDR1 LGHDT and CDR2 YNNKEL (reference sequence). The CDR3 is CASSQDHGSGNTIYF. The DNA for the CDR3 is TGTGCCAGCAGCCAAGATCACGGGTCTGGAAACACCATATATTTT.

This clonotype was recorded at least ten times. V usage is TRBV3-1 and J usage is TRBJ1-1; no definite D call. The germline gives CDR1 LGHDT, CDR2 YNNKEL (reference sequence). With 0 bases removed from V and 4 bases from J, the gap between germline ends came to 12 bases. The CDR3 has 15 residues. The CDR3 protein is CASSQDTGRLTEAFF. CDR3 nucleotides: TGTGCCAGCAGCCAAGATACGGGCAGGCTCACTGAAGCTTTCTTT.

Ten or more counts support this clonotype. This sequence joins TRBV20-1 and TRBJ2-3, with D possibly TRBD2 on 6 matching bases. CDR1 DFQATT and CDR2 SNEGSKA come from the germline V gene (reference sequence). The CDR3 spans 16 residues. Trimming pared 3 bases from V and 0 bases from J, leaving 16 bases between. CDR3 coding DNA: TGCAGTGCTAGTAGTCGGCTAAGCGGGAGCACAGATACGCAGTATTTT. Amino acid sequence: CSASSRLSGSTDTQYF.

Details on this clonotype: A read error may be the cause here, since a much bigger clone is one base away. The rearrangement joins TRBV12-5 to TRBJ2-3, with 14 bases matching TRBD2. Losses at the gene ends were 5 bases for V and 0 bases for J; bases not matched to a gene: 10. This CDR3 comprises 19 residues. Germline CDR1 reads LGHNT; CDR2 reads FRNRAP. As DNA, the CDR3 is TGTGCTAGTGGTCTCCGCTCGGGACTAGCGGGAGAGAGCACAGATACGCAGTATTTT. As protein: CASGLRSGLAGESTDTQYF.

This clonotype was found many times. This chain links TRBV20-1 with TRBJ2-5; the match to TRBD2 covers 10 bases. The CDR3 runs 14 residues. Germline trimming cut 1 base from V and 5 bases from J; bases unmatched to any gene: 4. Germline V lookup: CDR1 DFQATT, CDR2 SNEGSKA (reference sequence). CDR3 nucleotides: TGCAGTGCTAGAGCGCCGGGACTAGCGGAGACCCAGTACTTC. Translating it yields CSARAPGLAETQYF.